This TCR beta chain was observed in a study of T cell repertoires in cytomegalovirus infection. Study as a whole: Based on public TCR beta signatures, there were indications of CMV infection and of a matching HLA type.

Using its own MiXCR run on the reads, TCRdb lists one record per CDR3 protein. The data show about 920,000 distinct CDR3 sequences, 30% to 40% seen once. This clonotype was recorded only once. Its target is not known. V was clipped by 2 bases and J by 8 bases, with 12 bases between them. This CDR3 comprises 13 residues. The germline V gene encodes CDR1 MRHNA and CDR2 SNTAGT. This receptor was taken from a human donor in good health (CMV status not recorded). Some clones in this sample may be carry-over from other donors' samples. Here the sequenced sample was cultured CD8+ T cells from PBMCs, taken from culture after CMV antigen stimulation. This chain joins TRBV6-4 and TRBJ1-2; D perhaps matches TRBD1 (6 bases). The CDR3 spells CASSDGGPRGYTF. The CDR3 DNA reads TGTGCCAGCAGTGACGGGGGGCCGCGGGGCTACACCTTC.